This is a list of T cell receptor beta chains from one sample in a study of blood T cell repertoires in COVID-19. The assay was immunoSEQ multiplex PCR, and TCRdb's table has in-frame clones only and misses some. The data show about 210,000 clones, with around nine tenths seen just once and about 4.8% held by the top ten. Sequencing used peripheral blood. All receptors come from a woman in her forties with acute or convalescent COVID-19. Both conserved end residues are part of each CDR3. Fields, in order: CDR3 protein, CDR3 DNA, V gene, D gene, clone size, J gene. The D gene is left open where the match is weak. Expanded clones are given a class, and other clones once, few, many or no size at all.

CDR3 protein: CASSPRGGRGYTDTQYF
CDR3 DNA: TGTGCCAGCAGCCCCCGAGGGGGGCGGGGGTACACAGATACGCAGTATTTT
V gene: TRBV7-2
D gene: NA
clone size: once
J gene: TRBJ2-3

CDR3 protein: CASSLGQGVTEAFF
CDR3 DNA: TGCGCCAGCAGCTTGGGACAGGGGGTCACTGAAGCTTTCTTT
V gene: TRBV5-1
D gene: TRBD1
clone size: NA
J gene: TRBJ1-1

CDR3 protein: CAWDGVAGANVLTF
CDR3 DNA: TGTGCCTGGGACGGGGTAGCTGGGGCCAACGTCCTGACTTTC
V gene: TRBV30
D gene: NA
clone size: NA
J gene: TRBJ2-6

CDR3 protein: CASSPTRNTQYF
CDR3 DNA: TGTGCCAGCAGTCCAACTAGGAATACGCAGTATTTT
V gene: TRBV12-3/TRBV12-4
D gene: NA
clone size: NA
J gene: TRBJ2-3

CDR3 protein: CASSLAEGTEAFF
CDR3 DNA: TGTGCCAGCAGTTTAGCAGAGGGCACTGAAGCTTTCTTT
V gene: TRBV12-3/TRBV12-4
D gene: NA
clone size: NA
J gene: TRBJ1-1

CDR3 protein: CASSDGLLNEKLFF
CDR3 DNA: TGCGCCAGCAGCGATGGACTGTTGAATGAAAAACTGTTTTTT
V gene: TRBV5-1
D gene: NA
clone size: NA
J gene: TRBJ1-4

CDR3 protein: CASSPRLATDNEQFF
CDR3 DNA: TGCGCCAGCAGCCCCCGACTAGCAACCGACAATGAGCAGTTCTTC
V gene: TRBV5-1
D gene: TRBD2
clone size: once
J gene: TRBJ2-1

CDR3 protein: CASSELVAGLGNEQFF
CDR3 DNA: TGCGCCAGCAGTGAGCTCGTAGCGGGGTTAGGCAATGAGCAGTTCTTC
V gene: TRBV10-2
D gene: TRBD2
clone size: NA
J gene: TRBJ2-1

CDR3 protein: CASSLNRVNQETQYF
CDR3 DNA: TGTGCCAGCAGTTTAAACAGGGTGAATCAGGAGACCCAGTACTTC
V gene: TRBV27
D gene: NA
clone size: NA
J gene: TRBJ2-5

CDR3 protein: CASGQGYTEAFF
CDR3 DNA: TGTGCCAGCGGACAGGGGTACACTGAAGCTTTCTTT
V gene: TRBV5-8
D gene: TRBD1
clone size: NA
J gene: TRBJ1-1

CDR3 protein: CASSLGYPGDSGANVLTF
CDR3 DNA: TGTGCCAGCAGCTTAGGATACCCCGGAGACTCTGGGGCCAACGTCCTGACTTTC
V gene: TRBV7-8
D gene: NA
clone size: NA
J gene: TRBJ2-6

CDR3 protein: CASKEMTGIQETQYF
CDR3 DNA: TGTGCCAGCAAAGAAATGACAGGGATCCAGGAGACCCAGTACTTC
V gene: TRBV6-5
D gene: TRBD1
clone size: few
J gene: TRBJ2-5

CDR3 protein: CASSPRQGVAGNTIYF
CDR3 DNA: TGTGCCAGCAGCCCCCGACAGGGGGTCGCTGGAAACACCATATATTTT
V gene: TRBV7-6
D gene: TRBD1
clone size: NA
J gene: TRBJ1-3

CDR3 protein: CASSIFGWDEQFF
CDR3 DNA: TGTGCCAGTAGTATTTTCGGGTGGGATGAGCAGTTCTTC
V gene: TRBV19
D gene: NA
clone size: NA
J gene: TRBJ2-1

CDR3 protein: CASSMAVEKLFF
CDR3 DNA: TGTGCCAGCAGCATGGCCGTTGAAAAACTGTTTTTT
V gene: TRBV11-2
D gene: NA
clone size: NA
J gene: TRBJ1-4

CDR3 protein: CSVPGGWDGYTF
CDR3 DNA: TGCAGCGTCCCTGGAGGTTGGGATGGCTACACCTTC
V gene: TRBV29-1
D gene: NA
clone size: NA
J gene: TRBJ1-2

CDR3 protein: CASGLVRDRNYNEQFF
CDR3 DNA: TGTGCTAGTGGTTTGGTAAGGGACAGGAATTACAATGAGCAGTTCTTC
V gene: TRBV12-5
D gene: TRBD1
clone size: NA
J gene: TRBJ2-1

CDR3 protein: CASGLVVDRGPDTQYF
CDR3 DNA: TGTGCTAGTGGTTTGGTTGTGGACAGGGGGCCAGATACGCAGTATTTT
V gene: TRBV12-5
D gene: TRBD1
clone size: NA
J gene: TRBJ2-3

CDR3 protein: CASSISGTGADTQYF
CDR3 DNA: TGTGCCAGTAGTATATCCGGGACAGGGGCCGATACGCAGTATTTT
V gene: TRBV19
D gene: TRBD1
clone size: NA
J gene: TRBJ2-3

CDR3 protein: CASSSMDSRETQYF
CDR3 DNA: TGTGCCAGCAGCTCCATGGACTCTCGGGAGACCCAGTACTTC
V gene: TRBV5-6
D gene: NA
clone size: once
J gene: TRBJ2-5

CDR3 protein: CASSHPDILLNKFGDTQYF
CDR3 DNA: TGTGCCAGCAGCCACCCCGACATCCTCCTAAACAAATTCGGAGATACGCAGTATTTT
V gene: TRBV9
D gene: NA
clone size: NA
J gene: TRBJ2-3

CDR3 protein: CSVGQGSNTEAFF
CDR3 DNA: TGCAGCGTAGGACAGGGCTCGAACACTGAAGCTTTCTTT
V gene: TRBV29-1
D gene: TRBD1
clone size: NA
J gene: TRBJ1-1

CDR3 protein: CASSPRQGRYGYTF
CDR3 DNA: TGTGCCAGTAGTCCCCGACAGGGCCGCTATGGCTACACCTTC
V gene: TRBV19
D gene: TRBD1
clone size: NA
J gene: TRBJ1-2

CDR3 protein: CASSRTSGGNTGELFF
CDR3 DNA: TGTGCCAGCAGCCGAACTAGCGGGGGGAACACCGGGGAGCTGTTTTTT
V gene: TRBV7-9
D gene: TRBD2
clone size: NA
J gene: TRBJ2-2

CDR3 protein: CASSLGDRAEQPQHF
CDR3 DNA: TGCGCCAGCAGCTTGGGGGACAGGGCTGAACAGCCCCAGCATTTT
V gene: TRBV5-1
D gene: TRBD1
clone size: NA
J gene: TRBJ1-5

CDR3 protein: CASSQPPGQGHYGYTF
CDR3 DNA: TGTGCCAGTAGTCAACCACCGGGACAGGGCCACTATGGCTACACCTTC
V gene: TRBV19
D gene: TRBD1
clone size: NA
J gene: TRBJ1-2

CDR3 protein: CASSARTYGQGYNQPQHF
CDR3 DNA: TGTGCCAGCAGTGCCAGAACCTACGGACAGGGATACAATCAGCCCCAGCATTTT
V gene: TRBV6-1
D gene: TRBD1
clone size: NA
J gene: TRBJ1-5

CDR3 protein: CASSPRDRAGYTF
CDR3 DNA: TGTGCCAGTAGTCCCCGGGACAGGGCTGGCTACACCTTC
V gene: TRBV19
D gene: TRBD1
clone size: NA
J gene: TRBJ1-2

CDR3 protein: CASSPDSNSYNSPLHF
CDR3 DNA: TGTGCCAGTAGTCCCGACAGTAACTCCTATAATTCACCCCTCCACTTT
V gene: TRBV19
D gene: NA
clone size: NA
J gene: TRBJ1-6

CDR3 protein: CASGLGQGGNEQFF
CDR3 DNA: TGTGCTAGTGGCCTCGGACAGGGGGGCAATGAGCAGTTCTTC
V gene: TRBV12-5
D gene: TRBD1
clone size: NA
J gene: TRBJ2-1

CDR3 protein: CASSPTGGRIYGYTF
CDR3 DNA: TGTGCCAGCAGCCCGACAGGGGGTAGGATATATGGCTACACCTTC
V gene: TRBV5-5
D gene: TRBD1
clone size: NA
J gene: TRBJ1-2

CDR3 protein: CASSSRGVSTEAFF
CDR3 DNA: TGTGCCAGCAGCTCCCGGGGGGTGAGCACTGAAGCTTTCTTT
V gene: TRBV5-6
D gene: NA
clone size: once
J gene: TRBJ1-1

CDR3 protein: CASSIAQLSTDTQYF
CDR3 DNA: TGTGCCAGTAGTATAGCACAGCTTAGCACAGATACGCAGTATTTT
V gene: TRBV19
D gene: NA
clone size: NA
J gene: TRBJ2-3

CDR3 protein: CASSQTGDYGYTF
CDR3 DNA: TGCGCCAGCAGCCAAACAGGGGACTATGGCTACACCTTC
V gene: TRBV4-1
D gene: TRBD1
clone size: NA
J gene: TRBJ1-2

CDR3 protein: CATSRERGGTGELFF
CDR3 DNA: TGTGCCACCAGCAGAGAGCGGGGGGGCACCGGGGAGCTGTTTTTT
V gene: TRBV15
D gene: TRBD2
clone size: NA
J gene: TRBJ2-2

CDR3 protein: CASSDGGQGSTDTQYF
CDR3 DNA: TGTGCCAGCAGTGACGGCGGACAGGGTAGCACAGATACGCAGTATTTT
V gene: TRBV6-4
D gene: TRBD1
clone size: once
J gene: TRBJ2-3

CDR3 protein: CASSLIRQSNTEAFF
CDR3 DNA: TGTGCCAGCAGCTTAATCCGACAGTCGAACACTGAAGCTTTCTTT
V gene: TRBV11-2
D gene: NA
clone size: NA
J gene: TRBJ1-1

CDR3 protein: CASSRGGDQAFF
CDR3 DNA: TGTGCCAGCAGCCGGGGGGGGGACCAAGCTTTCTTT
V gene: TRBV7-2
D gene: NA
clone size: NA
J gene: TRBJ1-1

CDR3 protein: CASSPLARPNTEAFF
CDR3 DNA: TGTGCCAGCAGCCCCCTGGCCAGGCCGAACACTGAAGCTTTCTTT
V gene: TRBV21-1
D gene: NA
clone size: NA
J gene: TRBJ1-1

CDR3 protein: CASSVPQGQGRTDTQYF
CDR3 DNA: TGTGCCAGCAGTGTCCCCCAGGGACAGGGTCGTACAGATACGCAGTATTTT
V gene: TRBV2
D gene: TRBD1
clone size: NA
J gene: TRBJ2-3

CDR3 protein: CASSHRWGELFF
CDR3 DNA: TGTGCCAGCAGCCATAGATGGGGGGAGCTGTTTTTT
V gene: TRBV11-2
D gene: NA
clone size: NA
J gene: TRBJ2-2

CDR3 protein: CASQGAVNTEAFF
CDR3 DNA: TGTGCCAGCCAGGGGGCGGTGAACACTGAAGCTTTCTTT
V gene: TRBV12-3/TRBV12-4
D gene: TRBD1
clone size: NA
J gene: TRBJ1-1

CDR3 protein: CASSRDRGSDGYTF
CDR3 DNA: TGTGCCAGCAGCCGGGACAGGGGATCGGATGGCTACACCTTC
V gene: TRBV9
D gene: TRBD1
clone size: NA
J gene: TRBJ1-2

CDR3 protein: CASSQVSGDEKLFF
CDR3 DNA: TGTGCCAGCAGCCAAGTCTCGGGAGACGAAAAACTGTTTTTT
V gene: TRBV4-2
D gene: NA
clone size: NA
J gene: TRBJ1-4

CDR3 protein: CASSEVTGVYNEQFF
CDR3 DNA: TGCGCCAGCAGTGAGGTAACAGGCGTCTACAATGAGCAGTTCTTC
V gene: TRBV10-2
D gene: NA
clone size: NA
J gene: TRBJ2-1

CDR3 protein: CASSRQGLGTEAFF
CDR3 DNA: TGTGCCAGCAGTCGACAGGGGTTGGGGACTGAAGCTTTCTTT
V gene: TRBV6-7
D gene: TRBD1
clone size: once
J gene: TRBJ1-1

CDR3 protein: CATEAGGADTQYF
CDR3 DNA: TGTGCCACAGAGGCAGGGGGTGCGGATACGCAGTATTTT
V gene: TRBV2
D gene: TRBD1
clone size: once
J gene: TRBJ2-3

CDR3 protein: CATSRVTDRVGNIQYF
CDR3 DNA: TGTGCCACCAGCAGAGTTACCGACAGGGTTGGAAACATTCAGTACTTC
V gene: TRBV15
D gene: TRBD1
clone size: once
J gene: TRBJ2-4

CDR3 protein: CASSEARGRPGFGYTF
CDR3 DNA: TGTGCCAGTAGTGAGGCCAGGGGCAGGCCCGGTTTTGGCTACACCTTC
V gene: TRBV19
D gene: NA
clone size: few
J gene: TRBJ1-2

CDR3 protein: CASSRTGPDSPLHF
CDR3 DNA: TGTGCCAGTAGCAGGACAGGGCCTGATTCACCCCTCCACTTT
V gene: TRBV19
D gene: TRBD1
clone size: NA
J gene: TRBJ1-6

CDR3 protein: CASLGSADSNQPQHF
CDR3 DNA: TGTGCCAGCCTCGGTTCCGCCGATAGCAATCAGCCCCAGCATTTT
V gene: TRBV6-5
D gene: NA
clone size: NA
J gene: TRBJ1-5

CDR3 protein: CASSPGQYNSPLHF
CDR3 DNA: TGTGCCAGCAGCCCCGGACAGTATAATTCACCCCTCCACTTT
V gene: TRBV3-1/TRBV3-2
D gene: NA
clone size: NA
J gene: TRBJ1-6

CDR3 protein: CSAAGQEWNEQFF
CDR3 DNA: TGCAGCGCTGCCGGACAGGAATGGAATGAGCAGTTCTTC
V gene: TRBV29-1
D gene: TRBD1
clone size: NA
J gene: TRBJ2-1

CDR3 protein: CASSAPRQGGNIQYF
CDR3 DNA: TGTGCCAGTAGTGCGCCCCGACAGGGTGGAAACATTCAGTACTTC
V gene: TRBV19
D gene: TRBD1
clone size: NA
J gene: TRBJ2-4